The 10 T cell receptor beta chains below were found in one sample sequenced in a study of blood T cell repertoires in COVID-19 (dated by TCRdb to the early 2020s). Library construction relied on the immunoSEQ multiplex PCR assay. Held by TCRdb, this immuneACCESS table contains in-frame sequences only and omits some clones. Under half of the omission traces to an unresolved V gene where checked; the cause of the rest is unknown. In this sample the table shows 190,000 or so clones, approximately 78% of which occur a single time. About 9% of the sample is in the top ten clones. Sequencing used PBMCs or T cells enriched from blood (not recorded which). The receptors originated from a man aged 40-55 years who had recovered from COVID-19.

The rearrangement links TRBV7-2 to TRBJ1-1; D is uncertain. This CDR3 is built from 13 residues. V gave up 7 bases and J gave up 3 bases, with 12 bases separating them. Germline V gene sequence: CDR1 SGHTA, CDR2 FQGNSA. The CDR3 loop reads CASTRFKYTEAFF. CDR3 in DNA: TGTGCCAGCACTAGATTTAAATACACTGAAGCTTTCTTT.

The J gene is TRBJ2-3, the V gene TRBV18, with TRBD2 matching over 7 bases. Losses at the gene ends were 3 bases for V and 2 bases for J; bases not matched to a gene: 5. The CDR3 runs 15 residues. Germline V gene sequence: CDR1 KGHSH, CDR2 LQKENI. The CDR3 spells CASSPAREATDTQYF. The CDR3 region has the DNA TGTGCCAGCTCACCGGCCCGGGAGGCCACAGATACGCAGTATTTT.

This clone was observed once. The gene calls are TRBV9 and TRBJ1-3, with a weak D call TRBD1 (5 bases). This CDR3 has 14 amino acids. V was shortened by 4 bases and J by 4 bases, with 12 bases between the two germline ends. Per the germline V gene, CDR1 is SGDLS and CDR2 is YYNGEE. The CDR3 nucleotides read TGTGCCAGCAGCCGGACATCCGCGGGAAACACCATATATTTT. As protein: CASSRTSAGNTIYF.

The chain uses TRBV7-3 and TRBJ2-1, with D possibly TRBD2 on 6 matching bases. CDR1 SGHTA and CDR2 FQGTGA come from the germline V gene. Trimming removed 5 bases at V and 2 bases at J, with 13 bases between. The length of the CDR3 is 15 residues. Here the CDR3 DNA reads TGTGCCAGCAGCATTGAGCGGGCCACCTACAATGAGCAGTTCTTC. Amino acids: CASSIERATYNEQFF.

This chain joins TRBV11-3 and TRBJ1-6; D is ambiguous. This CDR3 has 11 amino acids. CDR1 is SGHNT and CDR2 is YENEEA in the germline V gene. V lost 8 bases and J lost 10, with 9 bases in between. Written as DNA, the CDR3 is TGTGCCAGCTCTCGAGGATCACCCCTCCACTTT. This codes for CASSRGSPLHF.

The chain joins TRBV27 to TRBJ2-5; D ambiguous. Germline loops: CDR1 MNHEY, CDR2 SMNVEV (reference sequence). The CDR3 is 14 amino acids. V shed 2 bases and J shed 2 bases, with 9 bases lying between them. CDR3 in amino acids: CASSLTQTQETQYF. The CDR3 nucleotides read TGTGCCAGCAGTTTAACTCAGACACAAGAGACCCAGTACTTC.

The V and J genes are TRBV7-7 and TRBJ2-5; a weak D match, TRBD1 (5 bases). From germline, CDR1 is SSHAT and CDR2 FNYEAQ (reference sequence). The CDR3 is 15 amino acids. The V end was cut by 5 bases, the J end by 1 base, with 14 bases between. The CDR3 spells CASSPGWGSQETQYF. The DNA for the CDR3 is TGTGCCAGCAGCCCAGGTTGGGGCAGCCAAGAGACCCAGTACTTC.

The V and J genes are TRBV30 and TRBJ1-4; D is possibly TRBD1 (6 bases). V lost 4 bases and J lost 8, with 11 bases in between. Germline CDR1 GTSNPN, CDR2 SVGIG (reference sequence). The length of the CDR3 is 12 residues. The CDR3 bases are TGTGCCTGGAACAGGGTCAGCGAAAAACTGTTTTTT. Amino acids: CAWNRVSEKLFF.

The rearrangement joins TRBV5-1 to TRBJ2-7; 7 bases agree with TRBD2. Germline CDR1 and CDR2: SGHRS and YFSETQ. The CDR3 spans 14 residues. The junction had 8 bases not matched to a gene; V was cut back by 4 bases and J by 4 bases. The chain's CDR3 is CASSLGAGHYEQYF. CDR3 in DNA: TGCGCCAGCAGCCTGGGAGCGGGGCATTACGAGCAGTACTTC.

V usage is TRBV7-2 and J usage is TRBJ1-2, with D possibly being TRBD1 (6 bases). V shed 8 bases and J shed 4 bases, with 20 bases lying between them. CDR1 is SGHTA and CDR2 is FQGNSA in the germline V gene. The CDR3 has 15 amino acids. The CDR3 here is CASLSGGAFLYGYTF. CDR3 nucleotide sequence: TGTGCCAGCCTTTCGGGGGGGGCTTTCCTCTATGGCTACACCTTC. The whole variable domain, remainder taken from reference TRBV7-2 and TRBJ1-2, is GAGVSQSPSNKVTEKGKDVELRCDPISGHTALYWYRQSLGQGLEFLIYFQGNSAPDKSGLPSDRFSAERTGGSVSTLTIQRTQQEDSAVYLCASLSGGAFLYGYTFGSGTRLTVV.